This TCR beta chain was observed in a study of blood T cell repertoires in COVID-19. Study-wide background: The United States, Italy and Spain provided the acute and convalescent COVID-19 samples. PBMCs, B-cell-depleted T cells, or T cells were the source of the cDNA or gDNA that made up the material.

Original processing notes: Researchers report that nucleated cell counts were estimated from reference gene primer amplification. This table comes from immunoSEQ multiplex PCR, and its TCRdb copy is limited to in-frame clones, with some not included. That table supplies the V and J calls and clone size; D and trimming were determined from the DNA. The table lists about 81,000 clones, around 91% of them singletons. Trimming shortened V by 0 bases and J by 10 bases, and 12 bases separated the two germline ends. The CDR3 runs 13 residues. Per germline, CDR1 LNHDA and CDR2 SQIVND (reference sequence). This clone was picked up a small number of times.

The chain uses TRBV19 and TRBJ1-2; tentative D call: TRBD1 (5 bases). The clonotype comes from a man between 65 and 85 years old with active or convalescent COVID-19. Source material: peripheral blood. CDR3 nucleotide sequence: TGTGCCAGTAGTATAGATAGGGGCAGGGACTACACCTTC. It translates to CASSIDRGRDYTF.